The entry below describes one T cell receptor beta chain. These data come from a study of PD-L1 blockade in urothelial cancer. The germline CDR1 and CDR2 sequences are SGHRS and YFSETQ. With 5 bases removed from V and 9 bases from J, the gap between germline ends came to 21 bases. CDR3 size: 15 residues. Libraries were prepared by immunoSEQ multiplex PCR; TCRdb keeps only in-frame clonotypes and omits some of them. The data hold tens of thousands of clones, with 90% observed a single time. The J gene is TRBJ1-5, the V gene TRBV5-1, with a possible D match to TRBD1 (5 bases). This receptor was taken from a woman aged 60 to 75 with urothelial cancer. Sequencing was performed on PBMCs, taken around atezolizumab (anti-PD-L1) treatment. CDR3 coding DNA: TGCGCCAGCAGTCGGCAGGGCCGTGGCAATGGGCCCCAGCATTTT. It codes for CASSRQGRGNGPQHF.